Shown below are 17 T cell receptor beta chains from a single sample sequenced in a study of cytomegalovirus exposure and HLA in healthy donors (dated by TCRdb to about 2017). Preparation of the library involved the immunoSEQ multiplex PCR assay. For the multiplex PCR, a mixture combining 60 forward primers for TCR Vbeta segments and 13 reverse primers for TCR Jbeta segments was used. The immuneACCESS repertoire file appears here via TCRdb, limited to in-frame rearrangements. These files lack a portion of the clones; in checked studies, under half of the deficit traces to unresolved V genes, and the cause of the others is not known. The sample yields about 47,000 clones; about 70% were counted once. The ten most abundant clones make up 6.3% of the sample. Sequenced: PBMCs. These receptors were obtained from a man aged 25 to 40 in good health and CMV-seronegative.

V is TRBV7-2 and J is TRBJ2-1, with TRBD2 matching over 12 bases. This CDR3 is built from 16 residues. The V gene's germline CDR1 is SGHTA and CDR2 FQGNSA. V was pared by 4 bases and J by 9 bases, with 10 bases of the junction left unmatched. The CDR3 DNA follows: TGTGCCAGCAGCTCCCGAGGACTAGCGGGACGGGGTGAGCAGTTCTTC. Translation: CASSSRGLAGRGEQFF.

The rearrangement links TRBV29-1 to TRBJ2-2; 7 bases agree with TRBD1. The CDR3 spans 13 residues. The germline gives CDR1 SQVTM, CDR2 ANQGSEA. Losses at the gene ends were 6 bases for V and 4 bases for J; bases not matched to a gene: 5. The CDR3 DNA follows: TGCAGCGTATGGGACAGATCCACCGGGGAGCTGTTTTTT. Translated: CSVWDRSTGELFF.

This sequence joins TRBV10-1 and TRBJ2-1; 7 nucleotides match TRBD2. J lost 3 bases, V lost 10 bases, and 12 bases had no gene match. The CDR3 has 15 amino acids. The V gene's germline CDR1 is WNHNN and CDR2 SYGVQD (reference sequence). CDR3 loop: CATPASGEFYNEQFF. In nucleotides, the CDR3 is TGCGCCACCCCAGCTAGCGGCGAATTCTACAATGAGCAGTTCTTC.

This clone was seen a single time. The chain is built from TRBV15 and TRBJ2-3, with D maybe TRBD2 (7 bases). The CDR3 covers 18 residues. V was cut by 5 bases and J by 1 base, with 22 bases left in between. Per germline, CDR1 LNHNV and CDR2 YYDKDF (reference sequence). The chain's CDR3 is CATSSDVGGAGRTDTQYF. The DNA of the CDR3 is TGTGCCACCAGCTCAGATGTGGGGGGGGCAGGGCGCACAGATACGCAGTATTTT.

The genes are TRBV18 and TRBJ1-2, with D maybe TRBD1 (5 bases). The CDR3 is 16 amino acids. From germline, CDR1 is KGHSH and CDR2 LQKENI. V gave up 2 bases and J gave up 2 bases, with 15 bases separating them. CDR3 nucleotide sequence: TGTGCCAGCTCACCAGCCGGGCAGGGATCCAACTATGGCTACACCTTC. This translates into CASSPAGQGSNYGYTF.

The genes are TRBV29-1 and TRBJ1-2, with 7 bases matching TRBD1. The germline V gene has CDR1 SQVTM and CDR2 ANQGSEA. J lost 5 bases, V lost 7 bases, and 7 bases had no gene match. The CDR3 length is 12 residues. CDR3 coding DNA: TGCAGCGGGGGGGACAGTTCGTATGGCTACACCTTC. It translates to CSGGDSSYGYTF.

The CDR3 loop is CASSLRMSAVAASTDTQYF. CDR3 coding DNA: TGTGCCAGCAGCCTCCGCATGTCGGCGGTAGCAGCTAGCACAGATACGCAGTATTTT. This sequence joins TRBV11-2 and TRBJ2-3, with D unresolved. Germline V gene lookup returns CDR1 SGHAT and CDR2 FQNNGV. V lost 5 bases to trimming and J lost 0 bases, with 24 bases between them. The CDR3 is 19 residues long.

The V call is TRBV10-2, the J call TRBJ2-6; 9 bases line up with TRBD2. The germline CDR1 and CDR2 sequences are WSHSY and SAAADI. V lost 6 bases, J lost 2 bases, and 2 bases stayed unmatched. This CDR3 is built from 15 residues. The CDR3 loop is CASSLAGAGANVLTF. CDR3 bases: TGCGCCAGCAGCTTAGCGGGAGCTGGGGCCAACGTCCTGACTTTC.

This sequence joins TRBV29-1 and TRBJ2-5; 13 nucleotides match TRBD2. This CDR3 contains 15 residues. V lost 6 bases, J lost 2 bases, and 6 bases stayed unmatched. In germline, CDR1 is SQVTM, CDR2 ANQGSEA. Here the CDR3 reads CSVGGLAGSQETQYF. The CDR3 DNA reads as TGCAGCGTGGGGGGACTAGCGGGGTCTCAAGAGACCCAGTACTTC. Drawing the rest from reference TRBV29-1 and TRBJ2-5, the complete variable domain is SAVISQKPSRDICQRGTSLTIQCQVDSQVTMMFWYRQQPGQSLTLIATANQGSEATYESGFVIDKFPISRPNLTFSTLTVSNMSPEDSSIYLCSVGGLAGSQETQYFGPGTRLLVL.

V and J are TRBV5-1 and TRBJ1-1, with TRBD1 matching 8 bases. Trimming took 3 bases from V and 0 from J; bases not matched to a gene: 4. The CDR3 has 15 amino acids. Germline lookup yields CDR1 SGHRS and CDR2 YFSETQ. CDR3 DNA sequence: TGCGCCAGCAGCTGGGGACAGGTCATGAACACTGAAGCTTTCTTT. This gives the protein CASSWGQVMNTEAFF.

This chain connects TRBV27 to TRBJ1-5, with TRBD1 as a possible D gene (6 bases). V lost 8 bases, J lost 0 bases, and 14 bases lay in between. CDR1 is MNHEY, CDR2 SMNVEV, per germline (reference sequence). The CDR3 runs 15 residues. In nucleotides, the CDR3 is TGTGCCAGCTCTTACAGGGTAAATAGCAATCAGCCCCAGCATTTT. Translated, it gives CASSYRVNSNQPQHF.

V gene TRBV21-1 combines with J gene TRBJ1-6; the D call of TRBD1 is as the table states it, not checked on the DNA. TRBV21-1 is marked as a pseudogene. This CDR3 region has 14 residues. CDR3 amino acids: CASSKWHHNSPLHF. In nucleotides, the CDR3 is TGTGCCAGCAGCAAATGGCATCATAATTCACCCCTCCACTTT.

The V and J genes are TRBV14 and TRBJ1-2, with D unclear. CDR1 is SGHDN and CDR2 is FVKESK in the germline V gene. Trimming left V 1 base short and J 2 bases short, with 14 bases between. This CDR3 comprises 16 residues. CDR3 protein: CASSQVAFQVNYGYTF. The CDR3 coding sequence is TGTGCCAGCAGCCAAGTCGCGTTCCAGGTGAACTATGGCTACACCTTC.

The rearrangement uses TRBV30 and TRBJ2-2, with D possibly matching TRBD1 (5 bases). The ends were cut back, 7 bases at V and 0 bases at J, with 12 bases in the middle. CDR1 is GTSNPN, CDR2 SVGIG, per germline (reference sequence). The CDR3 length is 14 residues. The CDR3 nucleotides are TGTGCCTCAACAAGGGGCGCGAACACCGGGGAGCTGTTTTTT. This encodes CASTRGANTGELFF. Full variable domain (outside the CDR3, taken from reference TRBV30 and TRBJ2-2): SQTIHQWPATLVQPVGSPLSLECTVEGTSNPNLYWYRQAAGRGLQLLFYSVGIGQISSEVPQNLSASRPQDRQFILSSKKLLLSDSGFYLCASTRGANTGELFFGEGSRLTVL.

This clone was counted between two and nine times. V is TRBV11-2 and J is TRBJ2-2; tentatively, D is TRBD2 (6 bases). This CDR3 spans 13 amino acids. Germline CDR1 and CDR2: SGHAT and FQNNGV. V shed 3 bases and J shed 7 bases, with 9 bases lying between them. This chain's CDR3 is CASSFGGVGELFF. The CDR3 DNA follows: TGTGCCAGCAGCTTCGGGGGAGTCGGGGAGCTGTTTTTT.

The chain employs TRBV19 and TRBJ2-3; the match to TRBD2 covers 14 bases. Germline-derived CDR1 and CDR2 are LNHDA and SQIVND (reference sequence). This CDR3 contains 18 residues. J gave up 2 bases and V 5 bases, and 9 bases lay outside the gene matches. CDR3 loop: CASSRRLAGGGATDTQYF. DNA of the CDR3: TGTGCCAGTAGTCGGAGACTAGCGGGAGGGGGAGCCACAGATACGCAGTATTTT.

In this sample, this clone is medium-sized (0.01 to 0.1%). The rearrangement uses TRBV4-1 and TRBJ2-1; possibly TRBD1 for D (5 bases). V gave up 5 bases and J gave up 6 bases, with 17 bases separating them. The CDR3 is made up of 15 amino acids. Germline V gene sequence: CDR1 MGHRA, CDR2 YSYEKL. The CDR3 bases are TGCGCCAGCAGCGTCAAGGGGTTCTGGAGCAATGAGCAGTTCTTC. This codes for CASSVKGFWSNEQFF.